Presented here are 19 T cell receptor beta chains from one specimen sequenced in a study of T cell repertoires in cytomegalovirus infection. TCRdb processed the reads anew with MiXCR; each CDR3 protein has one entry. The sample consists of approximately 73,000 distinct CDR3 sequences, approximately 42% of them appearing once. Their antigens are not known. The sequencing here drew on CD8+ T cells from cultured PBMCs, taken from culture after CMV antigen stimulation. Receptors were obtained from a human donor in good health (CMV status not recorded). Some clones in this sample may be carry-over from other donors' samples.

This clonotype showed up many times. V is TRBV6-1 and J is TRBJ2-5; D unresolved. Germline V lookup: CDR1 MNHNS, CDR2 SASEGT. The CDR3 is 15 residues long. Deletions cut 7 bases from V and 2 bases from J, with 17 bases between. CDR3 nucleotide sequence: TGTGCCAGCACGAACAGAGGTCGGCTTCAAGAGACCCAGTACTTC. This encodes CASTNRGRLQETQYF.

J is TRBJ2-1 and V is TRBV27; tentatively, D is TRBD1 (5 bases). The CDR3 is made up of 13 amino acids. The germline CDR1 and CDR2 sequences are MNHEY and SMNVEV (reference sequence). V was trimmed by 0 bases and J by 5 bases, leaving 5 bases between them. CDR3: CASSLSTDNEQFF. DNA for the CDR3: TGTGCCAGCAGTTTATCGACAGACAATGAGCAGTTCTTC.

The V gene is TRBV12-3 or TRBV12-4, the J gene TRBJ1-4; 8 bases match TRBD1. This CDR3 is 15 amino acids long. V lost 6 bases and J lost 3; bases outside the gene matches: 6. CDR3 bases: TGTGCCAGCAGAGATAACAGGGGGTCTAATGAAAAACTGTTTTTT. It yields the protein CASRDNRGSNEKLFF.

A note on this clonotype: At one end the junction does not follow the germline gene, possibly because of a read error. The V gene is TRBV7-6, the J gene TRBJ2-2, with 10 bases aligning to TRBD1. CDR1 and CDR2 (germline): SGHVS, FNYEAQ. The CDR3 is 18 residues long. For the CDR3, the DNA is TGTGCTAGCACCAGGGACATACCGGGACAGGGGATCACCGGGGAGCTGTTTTTT. Protein product: CASTRDIPGQGITGELFF.

This clonotype has only a few counts. This sequence joins TRBV4-1 and TRBJ2-6; D remains unclear. Germline CDR1 MGHRA, CDR2 YSYEKL. The CDR3 runs to 15 residues. The V gene lost 2 bases and the J gene lost 0 bases, with 5 bases spanning the gap. CDR3 loop: CASSQLISGANVLTF. For the CDR3, the DNA is TGCGCCAGCAGCCAATTAATCTCTGGGGCCAACGTCCTGACTTTC.

This clonotype appeared many times. Here the CDR3 reads CASTPGGELFF. CDR3 in DNA: TGTGCCAGCACCCCCGGCGGGGAGCTGTTTTTT. The genes are TRBV7-2 and TRBJ2-2; no firm D call. Trimming removed 7 bases from V and 7 bases from J, with 7 bases in between. Germline V gives CDR1 SGHTA, CDR2 FQGNSA. The CDR3 extends over 11 amino acids.

The chain links TRBV11-2 to TRBJ1-1; TRBD1 aligns across 7 bases. The germline CDR1 and CDR2 sequences are SGHAT and FQNNGV. The ends lost 6 bases at V and 8 bases at J; junction bases unmatched: 9. The CDR3 runs 13 residues. CDR3 DNA sequence: TGTGCCAGCAGTCCAGGGGGGAGCTCGGAAGCTTTCTTT. Protein sequence: CASSPGGSSEAFF.

Notes on this clonotype: This could be a read error, since a much larger clone is one nucleotide away. The chain employs TRBV29-1 and TRBJ1-1; possibly TRBD1 for D (6 bases). This CDR3 is 12 amino acids long. Between the trimmed V and J ends, which lost 3 bases and 6 bases, there was a span of 11 bases. Per germline, CDR1 SQVTM and CDR2 ANQGSEA. CDR3 nucleotides: TGCAGCGTTGACTCACAGGGCGCTGAAGCTTTCTTT. Translated, it gives CSVDSQGAEAFF.

This clonotype was counted ten times or more. The CDR3 nucleotides are TGTGCCAGCAGCTTATACCGGGACGCTAATGAGCAGTTCTTC. This encodes CASSLYRDANEQFF. V is TRBV7-6 and J is TRBJ2-1; D assignment may be TRBD1 or TRBD2 (5 bases each). The length of the CDR3 is 14 residues. Trimming removed 2 bases at V and 7 bases at J, with 12 bases between. Per germline, CDR1 SGHVS and CDR2 FNYEAQ.

The chain uses TRBV6-8 and TRBJ2-2; D is perhaps TRBD2 (5 bases). The germline V gene has CDR1 MNHGY and CDR2 SAAAGT. The CDR3 is 12 residues long. Trimming shortened V by 6 bases and J by 7 bases, and 9 bases separated the two germline ends. As DNA, the CDR3 is TGTGCCAGCAGCCGGGGTGGCGGGGAGCTGTTTTTT. Translation gives CASSRGGGELFF.

Notes on this clonotype: One junction end does not reproduce the germline sequence, and a read error may be involved. The chain carries TRBV4-1 and TRBJ2-1, with 10 positions matching TRBD2. Germline CDR1 reads MGHRA; CDR2 reads YSYEKL. This CDR3 is built from 13 residues. The CDR3 spells CASSVAGGNEQFF. In DNA, the CDR3 is TGTGCCAGCAGCGTAGCGGGGGGCAATGAGCAGTTCTTC.

This clonotype was seen more than once but under ten times. The chain links TRBV11-2 to TRBJ2-2, with unresolved D. Trimming cost V 0 bases and J 4 bases, with 15 bases left between them. The CDR3 sequence is 17 residues long. Per the germline V gene, CDR1 is SGHAT and CDR2 is FQNNGV. CDR3: CASSLDPGRTVTGELFF. The CDR3 DNA reads TGTGCCAGCAGCTTAGATCCCGGTAGAACAGTCACCGGGGAGCTGTTTTTT.

The rearrangement joins TRBV12-3 or TRBV12-4 to TRBJ1-1; 9 bases agree with TRBD1. Trimming cost V 5 bases and J 1 base; bases outside gene matches: 2. The CDR3 extends over 14 amino acids. The CDR3 region is CASSPGQGNTEAFF. CDR3 DNA sequence: TGTGCCAGCAGTCCGGGACAGGGGAACACTGAAGCTTTCTTT.

J is TRBJ2-1 and V is TRBV12-3 or TRBV12-4; TRBD2 matches at 8 bases. J gave up 8 bases and V 8 bases, and 11 bases lay outside the gene matches. The CDR3 is made up of 14 amino acids. The CDR3 DNA reads TGTGCCAGCTCACCGGGACTAGGTTACCATGAGCAGTTCTTC. Amino acids: CASSPGLGYHEQFF.

In its sample, this clonotype was seen a few times. This chain links TRBV20-1 with TRBJ2-5, with 14 bases matching TRBD2. This CDR3 contains 14 residues. The germline V gene has CDR1 DFQATT and CDR2 SNEGSKA (reference sequence). V lost 5 bases and J lost 6; bases outside the gene matches: 5. The CDR3 spells CSARRTSGGQTQYF. DNA of the CDR3: TGCAGTGCTCGGCGGACTAGCGGGGGGCAGACCCAGTACTTC.

The V call is TRBV24-1, the J call TRBJ2-1; no clear D. This CDR3 region has 14 residues. Trimming left V 9 bases short and J 6 bases short, with 17 bases between. Germline V CDR1 and CDR2: KGHDR, SFDVKD. The CDR3 protein is CATGIRRAGNEQFF. The CDR3 bases are TGTGCCACCGGAATCAGAAGGGCTGGCAATGAGCAGTTCTTC.

This clonotype was seen a handful of times. The V and J genes are TRBV15 and TRBJ1-5; TRBD1 matches at 7 bases. The V gene's germline CDR1 is LNHNV and CDR2 YYDKDF (reference sequence). The CDR3 sequence is 16 residues long. V shed 1 base and J 4 bases; nucleotides not matched to a gene: 7. The CDR3 nucleotides are TGTGCCACCAGCAGAGTGGACAGGCCAAAAAATCAGCCCCAGCATTTT. Translation: CATSRVDRPKNQPQHF. Full variable domain (rest looked up from reference TRBV15 and TRBJ1-5): DAMVIQNPRYQVTQFGKPVTLSCSQTLNHNVMYWYQQKSSQAPKLLFHYYDKDFNNEADTPDNFQSRRPNTSFCFLDIRSPGLGDTAMYLCATSRVDRPKNQPQHFGDGTRLSIL.

V gene TRBV7-6 combines with J gene TRBJ2-3; 9 bases agree with TRBD2. There are 15 residues in the CDR3. V lost 2 bases, J lost 1 base, and 1 base stayed unmatched. Germline CDR1 and CDR2: SGHVS and FNYEAQ. The CDR3 sequence is CASSLPSGGTDTQYF. Here the CDR3 DNA reads TGTGCCAGCAGCTTACCTAGCGGGGGCACAGATACGCAGTATTTT.

This clonotype was seen a handful of times. The chain has TRBV6-6 and TRBJ1-4; TRBD1 aligns across 7 bases. Germline CDR1 reads MNHNY; CDR2 reads SVGAGI (reference sequence). V lost 2 bases, J lost 5 bases, and 11 bases stayed unmatched. This CDR3 contains 17 residues. The CDR3 bases are TGTGCCAGCAGTTACCTTCCTAGGGACAGACCGAATGAAAAACTGTTTTTT. Amino acid sequence: CASSYLPRDRPNEKLFF.